This TCR beta chain was captured in a study of T cell responses to AZD1222 COVID-19 vaccine. Clones were sequenced by immunoSEQ multiplex PCR, and TCRdb holds only the in-frame ones, with some missing. The sample carries about 80,000 clones, 80% to 90% recorded once. V lost 2 bases and J 4 bases, leaving 15 bases between the germline ends. There are 16 residues in the CDR3. Looked up from germline, CDR1 is KGHSH and CDR2 is LQKENI. The table lists this clone with a count of one. Its antigen remains unidentified. Whole-study results and caveats: Repertoire sampling was restricted to post-peak T cell response timepoints. Donors were chiefly white British, with a greater number of females, and clonal diversity was perhaps underestimated. Once two AZD1222 doses were given, Spike-specific TCR breadth and depth went up.

The sample consisted of peripheral blood, taken 28 days after the second AZD1222 dose. The V and J genes are TRBV18 and TRBJ2-1; tentative D call: TRBD2 (5 bases). This TCR came from an adult who received the AZD1222 COVID-19 vaccine. The CDR3 nucleotides read TGTGCCAGCTCACCAGATTCGGGAAGATATTACAATGAGCAGTTCTTC. Translation: CASSPDSGRYYNEQFF.